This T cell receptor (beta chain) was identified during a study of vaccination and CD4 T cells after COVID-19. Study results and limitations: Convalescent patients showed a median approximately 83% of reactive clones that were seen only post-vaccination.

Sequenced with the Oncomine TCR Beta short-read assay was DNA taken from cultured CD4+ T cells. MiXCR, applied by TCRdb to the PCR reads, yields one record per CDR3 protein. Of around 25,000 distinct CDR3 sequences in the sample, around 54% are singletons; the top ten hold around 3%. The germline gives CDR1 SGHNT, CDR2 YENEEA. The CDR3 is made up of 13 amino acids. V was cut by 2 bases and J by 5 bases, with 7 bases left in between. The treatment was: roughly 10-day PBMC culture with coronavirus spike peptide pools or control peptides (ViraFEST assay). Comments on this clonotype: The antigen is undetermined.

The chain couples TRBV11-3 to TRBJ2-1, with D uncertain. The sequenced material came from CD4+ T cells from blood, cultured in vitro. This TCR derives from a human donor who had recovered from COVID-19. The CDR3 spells CASSLWSNNEQFF. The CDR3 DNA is TGTGCCAGCAGCTTATGGAGTAACAATGAGCAGTTCTTC.